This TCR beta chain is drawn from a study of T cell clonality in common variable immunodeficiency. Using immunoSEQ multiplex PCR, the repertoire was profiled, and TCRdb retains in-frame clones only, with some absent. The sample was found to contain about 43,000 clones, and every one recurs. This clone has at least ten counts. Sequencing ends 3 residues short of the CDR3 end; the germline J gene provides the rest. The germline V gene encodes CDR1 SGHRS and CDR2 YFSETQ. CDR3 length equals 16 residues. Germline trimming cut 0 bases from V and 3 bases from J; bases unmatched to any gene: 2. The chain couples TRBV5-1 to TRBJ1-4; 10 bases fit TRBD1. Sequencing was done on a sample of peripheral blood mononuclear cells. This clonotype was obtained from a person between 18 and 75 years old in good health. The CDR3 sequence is CASSLGQGAANEKLFF. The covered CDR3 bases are TGCGCCAGCAGCTTGGGACAGGGGGCTGCTAATGAAAAA.